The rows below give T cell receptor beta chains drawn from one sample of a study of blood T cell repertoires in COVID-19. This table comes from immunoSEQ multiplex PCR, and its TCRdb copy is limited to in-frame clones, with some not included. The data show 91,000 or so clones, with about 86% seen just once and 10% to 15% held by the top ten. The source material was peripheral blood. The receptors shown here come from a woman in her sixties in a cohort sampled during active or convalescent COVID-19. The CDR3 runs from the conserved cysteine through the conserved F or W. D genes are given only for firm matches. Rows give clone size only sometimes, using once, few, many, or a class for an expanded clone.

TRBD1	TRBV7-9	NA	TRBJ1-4	CASSLTGVATNEKLFF	TGTGCCAGCAGCTTAACAGGGGTTGCAACTAATGAAAAACTGTTTTTT
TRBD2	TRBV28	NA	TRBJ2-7	CASSSSMTSGTYEQYF	TGTGCCAGCAGTTCATCAATGACTAGCGGAACCTACGAGCAGTACTTC
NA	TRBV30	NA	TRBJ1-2	CAWSSLGWFNYGYTF	TGTGCCTGGAGTAGCCTCGGGTGGTTTAACTATGGCTACACCTTC
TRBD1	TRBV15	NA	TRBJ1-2	CATSRDYFEGAQGYTF	TGTGCCACCAGCAGAGATTATTTTGAGGGGGCGCAAGGCTACACCTTC
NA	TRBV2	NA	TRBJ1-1	CASSERQGENTEAFF	TGTGCCAGCAGTGAGCGGCAGGGTGAGAACACTGAAGCTTTCTTT
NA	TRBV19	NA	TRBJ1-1	CASIYGNTEAFF	TGTGCCAGTATTTACGGGAACACTGAAGCTTTCTTT
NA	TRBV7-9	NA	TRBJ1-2	CASRREGGGYTF	TGTGCCAGCAGAAGAGAAGGGGGTGGCTACACCTTC
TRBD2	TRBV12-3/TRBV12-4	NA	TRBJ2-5	CASSLGGKETQYF	TGTGCCAGCAGTTTGGGGGGGAAAGAGACCCAGTACTTC
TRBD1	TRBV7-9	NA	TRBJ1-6	CASNPIPGQGDSPLHF	TGTGCCAGCAACCCCATTCCGGGACAGGGGGATTCACCCCTCCACTTT
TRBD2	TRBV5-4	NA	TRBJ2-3	CASSLGTSGTDTQYF	TGTGCCAGCAGCCTCGGGACTAGCGGTACAGATACGCAGTATTTT
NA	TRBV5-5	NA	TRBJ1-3	CASSLEGVNTIYF	TGTGCCAGCAGCCTCGAGGGCGTAAACACCATATATTTT
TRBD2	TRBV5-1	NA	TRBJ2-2	CASSLGTSGGYTGELFF	TGCGCCAGCAGCTTGGGGACTAGCGGGGGATACACCGGGGAGCTGTTTTTT
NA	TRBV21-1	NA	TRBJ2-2	CASRLDRGLTGELFF	TGTGCCAGCAGGTTAGACAGGGGGCTTACCGGGGAGCTGTTTTTT
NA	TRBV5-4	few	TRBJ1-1	CASSFGAINTEAFF	TGTGCCAGCAGCTTCGGAGCCATTAACACTGAAGCTTTCTTT
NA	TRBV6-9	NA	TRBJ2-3	CASSYALARVTQYF	TGTGCCAGCAGTTACGCTCTAGCTCGGGTTACGCAGTATTTT
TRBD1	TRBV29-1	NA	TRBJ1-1	CSVEGLTGRGSEAFF	TGCAGCGTTGAAGGACTGACAGGGAGAGGTTCTGAAGCTTTCTTT
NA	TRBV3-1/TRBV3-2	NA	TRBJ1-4	CASSQVGGRVGEKLFF	TGTGCCAGCAGCCAAGTCGGGGGGCGCGTGGGCGAAAAACTGTTTTTT
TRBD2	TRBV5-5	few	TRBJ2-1	CASSFSGSNNEQFF	TGTGCCAGCAGCTTTAGCGGGAGCAACAATGAGCAGTTCTTC
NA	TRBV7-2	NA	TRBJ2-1	CASSSDAASYNEQFF	TGTGCCAGCAGCTCTGACGCGGCATCCTACAATGAGCAGTTCTTC
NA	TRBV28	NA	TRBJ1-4	CASSLGRVTNEKLFF	TGTGCCAGCAGTTTAGGCAGGGTGACTAATGAAAAACTGTTTTTT
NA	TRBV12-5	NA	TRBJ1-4	CASGLTSGELFF	TGTGCTAGTGGTTTGACTTCAGGGGAACTGTTTTTT
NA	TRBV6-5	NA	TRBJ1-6	CASSYGQGYRASPLHF	TGTGCCAGCAGTTACGGACAAGGTTATAGAGCTTCACCCCTCCACTTT
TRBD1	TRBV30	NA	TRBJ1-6	CAWSSGQINSPLHF	TGTGCCTGGAGTTCGGGACAGATTAATTCACCCCTCCACTTT
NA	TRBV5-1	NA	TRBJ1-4	CASSRTTGGFEKLFF	TGCGCCAGCAGCCGCACAACGGGGGGGTTTGAAAAACTGTTTTTT
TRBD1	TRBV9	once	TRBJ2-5	CASSVGTHRGETQYF	TGTGCCAGCAGCGTAGGAACCCACAGGGGAGAGACCCAGTACTTC
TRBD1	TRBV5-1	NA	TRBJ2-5	CASSFQGAREETQYF	TGCGCCAGCAGCTTCCAGGGGGCGCGGGAAGAGACCCAGTACTTC
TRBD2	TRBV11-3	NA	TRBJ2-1	CASSLNSGRSSEQFF	TGTGCCAGCAGCTTAAATAGCGGGAGGTCCAGTGAGCAGTTCTTC
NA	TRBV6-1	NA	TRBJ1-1	CASSDLQYTEAFF	TGTGCCAGCAGTGACCTACAGTACACTGAAGCTTTCTTT
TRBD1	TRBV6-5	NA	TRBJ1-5	CASREGAHNQPQHF	TGTGCCAGCAGAGAGGGGGCCCACAATCAGCCCCAGCATTTT